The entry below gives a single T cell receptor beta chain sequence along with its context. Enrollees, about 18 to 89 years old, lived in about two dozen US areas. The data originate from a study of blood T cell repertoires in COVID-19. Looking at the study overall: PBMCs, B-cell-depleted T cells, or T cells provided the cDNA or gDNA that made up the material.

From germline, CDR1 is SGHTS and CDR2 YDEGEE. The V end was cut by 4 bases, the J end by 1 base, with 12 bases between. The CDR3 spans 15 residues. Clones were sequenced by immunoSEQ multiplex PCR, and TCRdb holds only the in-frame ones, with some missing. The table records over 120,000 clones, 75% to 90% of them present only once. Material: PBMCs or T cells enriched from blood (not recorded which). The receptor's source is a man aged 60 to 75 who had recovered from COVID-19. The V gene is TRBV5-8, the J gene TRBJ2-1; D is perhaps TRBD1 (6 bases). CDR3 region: CASSEGQWSYNEQFF. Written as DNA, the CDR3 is TGTGCCAGCAGCGAAGGACAGTGGTCCTACAATGAGCAGTTCTTC.